Shown below are 15 T cell receptor beta chains from a single sample sequenced in a study of blood T cells in healthy people across ages. Using a J-beta primer mix together with a sample-barcoded 5' primer, a second PCR was run for about 7 to 12 cycles. TCRdb reprocessed the 5' RACE reads with MiXCR, giving one entry per CDR3 protein. The sample contains approximately 760,000 distinct CDR3 sequences, 20% to 25% of which appear only once. These data were also filed under a second study, of T cells of mothers and their children.

Sequences were obtained from blood. The receptors stem from a boy younger than 18 in good health.

The J gene is TRBJ1-1, the V gene TRBV2; D not certain. This CDR3 is built from 16 residues. Trimming stripped 2 bases from V and 7 bases from J, with 20 bases between. Germline V CDR1 and CDR2: SNHLY, FYNNEI. CDR3 sequence: CASSENSRVGGNEAFF. Written as DNA, the CDR3 is TGTGCCAGCAGTGAAAACTCGAGGGTAGGAGGAAATGAAGCTTTCTTT.

The chain carries TRBV29-1 and TRBJ1-2; D unclear. CDR3 length: 13 residues. CDR1 is SQVTM and CDR2 is ANQGSEA in the germline V gene. The germline V and J ends were trimmed by 6 bases and 4 bases, with 15 bases remaining between them. DNA for the CDR3: TGCAGCGTCCCGCAGACGGTTGGCTATGGCTACACCTTC. It specifies CSVPQTVGYGYTF.

This clonotype was recorded a few times. The chain couples TRBV7-2 to TRBJ2-7; a possible D gene is TRBD1 (6 bases). V lost 5 bases, J lost 3 bases, and 17 bases lay in between. Germline V gene data show CDR1 as SGHTA and CDR2 as FQGNSA. There are 15 residues in the CDR3. The CDR3 spells CASSQDQDSFYEQYF. DNA of the CDR3: TGTGCCAGCAGCCAGGACCAGGACAGCTTCTACGAGCAGTACTTC.

To note about this clonotype: Germline is not matched at one junction end, which may reflect a read error. V gene TRBV3-1 combines with J gene TRBJ2-5, with D perhaps matching TRBD2 (5 bases). Germline V gene data show CDR1 as LGHDT and CDR2 as YNNKEL (reference sequence). The CDR3 sequence is 14 residues long. In nucleotides, the CDR3 is TGTGCCAGCAGCCAAGGCGGGCCCCACAGCGGAAGTGACTTC. This sequence encodes CASSQGGPHSGSDF.

In this sample, this clonotype turned up a few times. This chain uses TRBV6-5 with TRBJ1-4; D is possibly TRBD1 (5 bases). The CDR3 is 15 amino acids. Trimming took 2 bases from V and 5 from J, leaving 12 bases between them. CDR1 and CDR2 (germline): MNHEY, SVGAGI. This CDR3 is CASSYVGGRNEKLFF. In DNA form, the CDR3 reads TGTGCCAGCAGTTACGTTGGGGGGAGGAATGAAAAACTGTTTTTT.

This clonotype was observed a few times. The genes are TRBV4-2 and TRBJ2-7; TRBD1 matches at 8 bases. Germline lookup yields CDR1 LGHNA and CDR2 YNFKEQ. This CDR3 is 16 amino acids long. Unmatched junction bases numbered 11, after V lost 1 base and J lost 6 bases. CDR3 sequence reads: CASSQGETGDGSEQYF. The CDR3 DNA is TGTGCCAGCAGCCAAGGAGAGACAGGGGATGGTAGCGAGCAGTACTTC.

In its sample, this clonotype was seen a few times. The chain recombines TRBV28 with TRBJ2-4; tentatively, D is TRBD2 (5 bases). Trimming took off 3 bases at V and 2 bases at J, with 17 bases between the two ends. The CDR3 loop spans 17 amino acids. Germline-derived CDR1 and CDR2 are MDHEN and SYDVKM. CDR3 nucleotides: TGTGCCAGCAGTTTGTATGGGAGAAATTTAACCAAAAACATTCAGTACTTC. Translation: CASSLYGRNLTKNIQYF. Together with reference TRBV28 and TRBJ2-4, the CDR3 gives the full variable domain: DVKVTQSSRYLVKRTGEKVFLECVQDMDHENMFWYRQDPGLGLRLIYFSYDVKMKEKGDIPEGYSVSREKKERFSLILESASTNQTSMYLCASSLYGRNLTKNIQYFGAGTRLSVL.

This clonotype was seen a handful of times. The V and J genes are TRBV28 and TRBJ1-3; a weak D match, TRBD1 (5 bases). The germline V and J ends were trimmed by 9 bases and 4 bases, with 13 bases remaining between them. The CDR3 has 13 residues. CDR1 and CDR2 from the germline V gene are MDHEN and SYDVKM. The CDR3 DNA reads as TGTGCCAGTAATCGGGGGTCAGGAAACACCATATATTTT. Its translation: CASNRGSGNTIYF.

A few counts support this clonotype. V gene TRBV2 combines with J gene TRBJ2-4; perhaps TRBD2 as D (5 bases). The V end lost 5 bases, the J end lost 6 bases, and 8 bases lay between the germline ends. Germline V gene lookup returns CDR1 SNHLY and CDR2 FYNNEI. CDR3 length equals 12 residues. The CDR3 is CASSRTGNIQYF. DNA for the CDR3: TGTGCCAGCAGTCGGACTGGAAACATTCAGTACTTC.

The table lists this clonotype with a few counts. The chain has TRBV7-9 and TRBJ2-5; TRBD2 matches at 8 bases. CDR1 is SEHNR, CDR2 FQNEAQ, per germline (reference sequence). The CDR3 contains 15 residues. V lost 5 bases, J lost 2 bases, and 7 bases stayed unmatched. The CDR3, as DNA: TGTGCCAGCAGCCACCCTACTAGCGGACAAGAGACCCAGTACTTC. This encodes CASSHPTSGQETQYF.

This chain uses TRBV10-3 with TRBJ2-7; no clear D gene. CDR1 ENHRY and CDR2 SYGVKD come from the germline V gene. Trimming shortened V by 4 bases and J by 0 bases, and 7 bases separated the two germline ends. The CDR3 length is 13 residues. The CDR3 protein is CAISGRSSYEQYF. The DNA of the CDR3 is TGTGCCATCAGTGGACGGAGCTCCTACGAGCAGTACTTC.

This clonotype was picked up a small number of times. The V gene is TRBV27, the J gene TRBJ2-1, with 9 bases fitting TRBD2. V lost 11 bases and J lost 4; bases outside the gene matches: 9. The CDR3 has 14 amino acids. CDR1 is MNHEY, CDR2 SMNVEV, per germline (reference sequence). For the CDR3, the DNA is TGTGCCGGGGAAAAGCGGGAGGAGTACAATGAGCAGTTCTTC. It translates to CAGEKREEYNEQFF.

This clonotype has just a few counts. One junction end disagrees with the germline gene, perhaps due to a read error. The chain couples TRBV29-1 to TRBJ2-5, with TRBD2 as a possible D gene (5 bases). Germline loops: CDR1 SQVTM, CDR2 ANQGSEA. CDR3 size: 15 residues. The CDR3 loop is CSVESGRAGKEAQYF. The CDR3 DNA reads TGCAGCGTTGAATCGGGTCGGGCCGGGAAAGAGGCCCAGTACTTC. The complete variable domain, with remaining parts taken from reference TRBV29-1 and TRBJ2-5, reads SAVISQKPSRDICQRGTSLTIQCQVDSQVTMMFWYRQQPGQSLTLIATANQGSEATYESGFVIDKFPISRPNLTFSTLTVSNMSPEDSSIYLCSVESGRAGKEAQYFGPGTRLLVL.

The gene calls are TRBV5-1 and TRBJ2-2; 7 nucleotides line up with TRBD2. Germline V gene lookup returns CDR1 SGHRS and CDR2 YFSETQ. With V trimmed by 2 bases and J by 5 bases, 6 bases remained unmatched. The CDR3 covers 15 residues. The CDR3: CASSLGGGPTGELFF. CDR3 DNA: TGCGCCAGCAGCTTAGGCGGGGGACCTACCGGGGAGCTGTTTTTT.

This clonotype came up a few times. The rearrangement uses TRBV6-1 and TRBJ2-2, with D maybe TRBD2 (6 bases). The length of the CDR3 is 14 residues. Germline CDR1 reads MNHNS; CDR2 reads SASEGT. The V end was cut by 4 bases, the J end by 3 bases, with 9 bases between. In DNA form, the CDR3 reads TGTGCCAGCAGTGTTCGGGGGTACACCGGGGAGCTGTTTTTT. This translates into CASSVRGYTGELFF.